This TCR beta chain was identified during a study of T cell responses to AZD1222 COVID-19 vaccine. Broader study findings: Donor demographics were predominantly white British with a female majority; clonal diversity may be underestimated. Only after the peak T cell response were repertoires sampled. Nearly half of spike-specific TCRs reportedly go after variant regions that carry no mutations.

Notes on this clone: Its antigen is as yet unknown.

Clones were sequenced by immunoSEQ multiplex PCR, and TCRdb holds only the in-frame ones, with some missing. Among 150,000 to 200,000 clones listed, 90% were seen once. Trimming removed 2 bases at V and 4 bases at J, with 17 bases between. Germline V CDR1 and CDR2: SEHNR, FQNEAQ (reference sequence). The CDR3 covers 17 residues. The sequencing here drew on peripheral blood, taken 28 days after the second AZD1222 dose. The sequence was obtained from an adult who received the AZD1222 COVID-19 vaccine. The chain is built from TRBV7-9 and TRBJ1-4; D is unclear. This chain's CDR3 is CASSLMEQLLGNEKLFF. The CDR3 nucleotides are TGTGCCAGCAGCTTAATGGAACAGTTGTTAGGTAATGAAAAACTGTTTTTT.